The clone carrying this T cell receptor beta chain was found a few times. Its antigen remains unknown. The data derive from a study of T cell clonotyping in hematopoietic cell transplantation. Profiling relied on immunoSEQ multiplex PCR, and the TCRdb table lists in-frame clones only, not all of them. The data hold fewer than 4,500 clones, with approximately 94% observed a single time. Study results and limitations: Few recipient clonotypes overlapped donors; over 97% were de novo at given depth.

The sequencing here drew on peripheral blood mononuclear cells, taken 30 days after allogeneic stem cell transplant. The clonotype was recovered from a male patient aged 70 to 80 who had an allogeneic stem cell transplant from an unrelated donor, so T cells may come from the graft donor. Some clones in this sample may be carry-over from other donors' samples.

CDR3 nucleotides: TGCGCCAGCAGCAGTGGGCCGGTGCTTATAGCCAAAAACATTCAGTACTTC. This gives the protein CASSSGPVLIAKNIQYF. The chain uses TRBV5-1 and TRBJ2-4, with D hard to call. Looked up from germline, CDR1 is SGHRS and CDR2 is YFSETQ. V was clipped by 4 bases and J by 0 bases, with 17 bases between them. This CDR3 is built from 17 residues. The full variable domain, completed using reference TRBV5-1 and TRBJ2-4, is KAGVTQTPRYLIKTRGQQVTLSCSPISGHRSVSWYQQTPGQGLQFLFEYFSETQRNKGNFPGRFSGRQFSNSRSEMNVSTLELGDSALYLCASSSGPVLIAKNIQYFGAGTRLSVL.